This T cell receptor (beta chain) was identified during a study of Graves' ophthalmopathy and Graves' hyperthyroidism. Study-level background: Before any treatment was given, at initial diagnosis, peripheral blood was collected.

Amplified TCR beta CDR3 regions were obtained using RNA transcripts as template. An opening RT-PCR round employed HTBI primers and preceded a second-round multiplex PCR. MiXCR, applied by TCRdb to the multiplex PCR reads, yields one record per CDR3 protein. The sample records hundreds of thousands of distinct CDR3 sequences, under 50% being singletons. The CDR3 loop spans 13 amino acids. With 8 bases removed from V and 5 bases from J, the gap between germline ends came to 14 bases. The germline CDR1 and CDR2 sequences are KGHDR and SFDVKD. Regarding the study as a whole: Detected in blood as well were most expanded thyroid clonotypes with frequency above 0.001.

Those donors who had ophthalmopathy presented with moderate-to-severe activity, a CAS of ≥3, a NOSPECS of ≥4 and a duration under 3 months. Patients were left out if they had other autoimmune diseases, uncontrolled infections, pregnancy or lactation. As concerns this clonotype: Antigen specificity is unknown.

The V and J genes are TRBV24-1 and TRBJ1-2; no reliable D call. The sequence was collected from an adult man with Graves' ophthalmopathy. Sequencing input: peripheral blood. The CDR3 loop reads CATTRSEGYGYTF. The CDR3 nucleotides read TGTGCCACCACTCGCTCCGAAGGGTATGGCTACACCTTC.